Each of the 24 T cell receptor beta chains below was sequenced from the same sample in a study of blood T cells in healthy people across ages. PCR was performed a second time for roughly 7 to 11 cycles using a sample-barcoded 5' primer and a J-beta primer mix. Using its own MiXCR run on the 5' RACE reads, TCRdb lists one record per CDR3 protein. This sample has more than 1.4 million distinct CDR3 sequences, with 42% found just once. The sample was blood. These receptor sequences come from a woman under 30 in good health.

This chain connects TRBV27 to TRBJ2-3; possible D gene TRBD2, 6 bases. The CDR3 covers 17 residues. Germline V gene lookup returns CDR1 MNHEY and CDR2 SMNVEV (reference sequence). Trimming removed 7 bases from V and 3 bases from J, with 23 bases in between. The CDR3 DNA reads as TGTGCCAGCAAGATAGGGCGGGGTCCAGGGACGACAGATACGCAGTATTTT. Translating it yields CASKIGRGPGTTDTQYF.

This chain connects TRBV2 to TRBJ1-1, with TRBD1 matching 8 bases. This CDR3 comprises 13 residues. The V gene's germline CDR1 is SNHLY and CDR2 FYNNEI. V dropped 5 bases and J dropped 10; count of bases not matched to a gene: 9. The CDR3 spells CASSYDLTGVAFF. CDR3 nucleotide sequence: TGTGCCAGCAGTTACGACTTGACAGGGGTAGCTTTCTTT.

As to this clonotype: The junction and the germline gene differ at one end; a read error may be behind it. This chain joins TRBV20-1 and TRBJ2-7; 7 bases are a match to TRBD2. The germline V gene encodes CDR1 DFQATT and CDR2 SNEGSKA (reference sequence). This CDR3 comprises 14 residues. The CDR3: CGAPFPREYNEQYF. CDR3 nucleotides: TGCGGTGCTCCATTCCCGCGGGAGTACAATGAGCAGTACTTC.

This clonotype came up a few times. The J gene is TRBJ1-5, the V gene TRBV12-3 or TRBV12-4, with 9 bases identical to TRBD1. Unmatched junction bases numbered 9, after V lost 9 bases and J lost 6 bases. CDR3 length: 14 amino acids. The CDR3 coding sequence is TGTGCCAGTATGGGGGGACAGGGCCGTCAGCCCCAGCATTTT. Translating gives CASMGGQGRQPQHF.

This clonotype was seen a few times. The chain links TRBV20-1 to TRBJ2-1; the D gene could be TRBD1 or TRBD2 (5 bases each). The CDR3 has 15 amino acids. CDR1 is DFQATT, CDR2 SNEGSKA, per germline (reference sequence). Trimming removed 0 bases from V and 7 bases from J, with 16 bases in between. CDR3 amino acids: CSARDGTRTGNEQFF. The CDR3 DNA reads as TGCAGTGCTAGAGATGGGACCAGGACCGGTAATGAGCAGTTCTTC.

This clonotype was detected only a few times. The chain links TRBV29-1 to TRBJ2-1; 11 bases are shared with TRBD2. V was pared by 8 bases and J by 5 bases, with 8 bases of the junction left unmatched. The germline V gene encodes CDR1 SQVTM and CDR2 ANQGSEA. This CDR3 contains 14 residues. This CDR3 is CSLTPGLADNEQFF. The CDR3 DNA reads as TGCAGCCTAACTCCGGGACTAGCGGACAATGAGCAGTTCTTC.

In this sample, this clonotype turned up a few times. The gene calls are TRBV29-1 and TRBJ2-5; maybe TRBD2 (6 bases). CDR1 SQVTM and CDR2 ANQGSEA come from the germline V gene. The CDR3 is made up of 13 amino acids. Trimming stripped 6 bases from V and 5 bases from J, with 16 bases between. CDR3: CSVAGAGMETQYF. The CDR3 DNA follows: TGCAGCGTGGCTGGAGCGGGCATGGAGACCCAGTACTTC.

The V call is TRBV6-1, the J call TRBJ2-7; tentatively, D is TRBD1 (5 bases). Germline V CDR1 and CDR2: MNHNS, SASEGT. The CDR3 has 13 residues. Between the trimmed V and J ends, which lost 1 base and 3 bases, there was a span of 7 bases. The CDR3 here is CASSEVDIYEQYF. The CDR3 DNA sequence: TGTGCCAGCAGTGAAGTGGACATCTACGAGCAGTACTTC.

This clonotype was picked up a small number of times. The chain recombines TRBV20-1 with TRBJ2-3; 8 bases match TRBD1. The germline gives CDR1 DFQATT, CDR2 SNEGSKA (reference sequence). This CDR3 contains 14 residues. After removal of 6 bases from V and 1 base from J, the junction contained 6 bases not matched to a gene. CDR3 nucleotides: TGCAGTGCGAACCCGGGACAGGGCACAGATACGCAGTATTTT. This sequence encodes CSANPGQGTDTQYF.

The V gene is TRBV9, the J gene TRBJ2-1; 14 nucleotides agree with TRBD2. After removal of 3 bases from V and 8 bases from J, the junction contained 4 bases not matched to a gene. Germline-derived CDR1 and CDR2 are SGDLS and YYNGEE. This CDR3 region has 15 residues. The CDR3 reads CASSGMGLAGDEQFF. The CDR3 nucleotides read TGTGCCAGCAGCGGAATGGGACTAGCGGGAGATGAGCAGTTCTTC.

This clonotype was counted only a few times. V and J are TRBV25-1 and TRBJ2-1; D possibly uses TRBD1 or TRBD2 (5 bases each). Germline-derived CDR1 and CDR2 are MGHDK and SYGVNS. This CDR3 region has 14 residues. Trimming left V 3 bases short and J 2 bases short, with 8 bases between. CDR3 amino acids: CASSDGAPYNEQFF. CDR3 DNA sequence: TGTGCCAGCAGTGACGGGGCGCCCTACAATGAGCAGTTCTTC.

This sequence joins TRBV7-9 and TRBJ2-7; 8 positions match TRBD2. There are 14 residues in the CDR3. Losses at the gene ends were 8 bases for V and 5 bases for J; bases not matched to a gene: 11. Germline loops: CDR1 SEHNR, CDR2 FQNEAQ (reference sequence). The CDR3 loop is CASRSGAGEHEQYF. CDR3 sequence (DNA): TGTGCCAGCCGGTCGGGAGCGGGAGAGCACGAGCAGTACTTC.

This chain joins TRBV4-1 and TRBJ2-5; possible D gene TRBD1, 6 bases. The closer fit of TRBJ2-7 to the DNA end suggests the J call may be wrong. The CDR3 has 14 amino acids. Germline CDR1 MGHRA, CDR2 YSYEKL. The CDR3 DNA reads TGCGCCAGCAGCCAAGACTACAGGGTGAACGAGCAGTACTTC. It yields the protein CASSQDYRVNEQYF.

The chain's CDR3 is CASSIRDSGSYNEQFF. The DNA of the CDR3 is TGTGCCAGCAGCATCCGTGATAGCGGATCCTACAATGAGCAGTTCTTC. The rearrangement uses TRBV21-1 and TRBJ2-1; the DNA was not compared with TRBD2, the D call given in the table. TRBV21-1 is an annotated pseudogene. This CDR3 has 16 amino acids.

In this sample, this clonotype turned up a few times. The chain has TRBV20-1 and TRBJ1-2; 10 bases line up with TRBD1. The V gene end was trimmed by 2 bases and the J gene end by 9 bases; junction bases not matched to a gene: 3. The CDR3 length is 12 residues. Germline CDR1 DFQATT, CDR2 SNEGSKA (reference sequence). CDR3 DNA: TGCAGTGCTAGAAGACAGGGGGCGAGCTACACCTTC. As protein: CSARRQGASYTF.

The chain recombines TRBV20-1 with TRBJ2-1, with 7 bases fitting TRBD1. From germline, CDR1 is DFQATT and CDR2 SNEGSKA (reference sequence). With 5 bases clipped from V and 6 bases from J, the junction kept 7 bases outside the gene matches. The CDR3 extends over 13 amino acids. The DNA of the CDR3 is TGCAGTGCTGCTACTTACAGGGGCAATGAGCAGTTCTTC. It codes for CSAATYRGNEQFF.

The rearrangement uses TRBV4-2 and TRBJ2-6; TRBD2 agrees at 7 bases. Trimming at V came to 0 bases and at J to 0 bases, leaving 14 bases not matched to a gene. This CDR3 is built from 21 residues. Germline V lookup: CDR1 LGHNA, CDR2 YNFKEQ. CDR3 coding DNA: TGTGCCAGCAGCCAAGATACCACCGGGAGCGGGGTTAGCTCTGGGGCCAACGTCCTGACTTTC. Amino acids: CASSQDTTGSGVSSGANVLTF.

J is TRBJ1-2 and V is TRBV7-8; 7 nucleotides line up with TRBD1. CDR1 SGHVS and CDR2 FQNEAQ come from the germline V gene. Germline trimming cut 1 base from V and 8 bases from J; bases unmatched to any gene: 13. CDR3 length: 16 residues. Here the CDR3 DNA reads TGTGCCAGCAGCTTAGGGGGAGGGACAGTCCACGGGGGCTACACCTTC. Amino acid sequence: CASSLGGGTVHGGYTF.

The chain is built from TRBV27 and TRBJ2-5; 10 bases are a match to TRBD2. The CDR3 has 20 amino acids. Germline assignment: CDR1 MNHEY and CDR2 SMNVEV (reference sequence). V was pared by 6 bases and J by 5 bases, with 24 bases of the junction left unmatched. CDR3 in DNA: TGTGCCAGCAGCCCACCCAGCGGGAGGGCCGTCTATCGAGGGTGGGAGACCCAGTACTTC. Translated, it gives CASSPPSGRAVYRGWETQYF.

Only a few counts were recorded for this clonotype. V and J are TRBV25-1 and TRBJ2-4, with D tentatively TRBD1 or TRBD2 (5 bases each). Gene TRBJ2-5 matches the end of the DNA better, so the J call may be wrong. CDR1 MGHDK and CDR2 SYGVNS come from the germline V gene. There are 13 residues in the CDR3. The CDR3 loop reads CASSEGVEETQYF. CDR3 sequence (DNA): TGTGCCAGCAGTGAGGGGGTGGAAGAGACCCAGTACTTC.

This clonotype showed up just once. One end of the junction varies from germline; a read error may be responsible. The chain joins TRBV20-1 to TRBJ2-1; a weak D match, TRBD2 (5 bases). From germline, CDR1 is DFQATT and CDR2 SNEGSKA (reference sequence). The CDR3 loop spans 14 amino acids. CDR3 coding DNA: TGCAGTACTAGGACTCCGCCTACCTACAATGAGCAGTTCTTC. It yields the protein CSTRTPPTYNEQFF.

This clonotype was seen only once. This rearrangement joins TRBV5-1 to TRBJ2-1; 7 bases align to TRBD2. V was clipped by 0 bases and J by 2 bases; unmatched bases: 5. Germline assignment: CDR1 SGHRS and CDR2 YFSETQ. The CDR3 spans 16 residues. The CDR3 coding sequence is TGCGCCAGCAGCTTGGCGGGGGGAGCCCCCTACAATGAGCAGTTCTTC. Its translation is CASSLAGGAPYNEQFF. The complete variable domain, with remaining parts taken from reference TRBV5-1 and TRBJ2-1, reads KAGVTQTPRYLIKTRGQQVTLSCSPISGHRSVSWYQQTPGQGLQFLFEYFSETQRNKGNFPGRFSGRQFSNSRSEMNVSTLELGDSALYLCASSLAGGAPYNEQFFGPGTRLTVL.

This chain links TRBV7-9 with TRBJ2-7, with TRBD2 identical over 7 bases. Germline-derived CDR1 and CDR2 are SEHNR and FQNEAQ (reference sequence). The CDR3 spans 14 residues. V was clipped by 0 bases and J by 5 bases; unmatched bases: 4. The chain's CDR3 is CASSLAGGIHEQYF. CDR3 sequence (DNA): TGTGCCAGCAGCTTAGCGGGGGGGATTCACGAGCAGTACTTC.

This clonotype was observed a handful of times. The J gene is TRBJ1-5, the V gene TRBV30; 7 positions match TRBD1. In germline, CDR1 is GTSNPN, CDR2 SVGIG (reference sequence). Trimming removed 3 bases from V and 4 bases from J; junction bases left unmatched: 9. This CDR3 is built from 15 residues. CDR3 amino acids: CAWRQGGAGNQPQHF. DNA of the CDR3: TGTGCCTGGAGACAAGGGGGCGCAGGAAATCAGCCCCAGCATTTT. Complete variable domain (other parts from reference TRBV30 and TRBJ1-5): SQTIHQWPATLVQPVGSPLSLECTVEGTSNPNLYWYRQAAGRGLQLLFYSVGIGQISSEVPQNLSASRPQDRQFILSSKKLLLSDSGFYLCAWRQGGAGNQPQHFGDGTRLSIL.